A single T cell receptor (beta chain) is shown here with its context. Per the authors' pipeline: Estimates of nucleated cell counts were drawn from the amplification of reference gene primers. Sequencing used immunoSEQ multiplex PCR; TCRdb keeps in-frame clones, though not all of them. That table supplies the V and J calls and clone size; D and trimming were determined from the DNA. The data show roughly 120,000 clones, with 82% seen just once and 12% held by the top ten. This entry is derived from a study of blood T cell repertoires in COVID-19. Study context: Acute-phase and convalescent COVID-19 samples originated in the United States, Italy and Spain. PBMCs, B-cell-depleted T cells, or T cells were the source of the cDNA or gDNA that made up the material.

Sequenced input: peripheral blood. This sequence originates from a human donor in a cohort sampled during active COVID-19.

The CDR3 loop is CASSEATSYEQFF. The CDR3 DNA follows: TGTGCCAGTAGTGAGGCGACTTCATATGAGCAGTTCTTC. This chain joins TRBV19 and TRBJ2-1, with D unresolved. Trimming took 5 bases from V and 8 from J, leaving 13 bases between them. This CDR3 contains 13 residues. CDR1 LNHDA and CDR2 SQIVND come from the germline V gene (reference sequence).